The clone carrying this T cell receptor (beta chain) was picked up one time. Its antigen remains unknown. Researchers used the Oncomine TCR Beta short-read assay to sequence DNA from cultured CD4+ T cells. TCRdb independently ran MiXCR on the PCR reads; one entry per CDR3 protein. This table has some 17,000 distinct CDR3 sequences, about 44% appearing once. As for treatment: approximately nine-day PBMC culture with coronavirus spike peptide pools or control peptides (ViraFEST assay). Following expansion of antigen-specific T cells with peptide pools, ViraFEST then sequenced TCRs. This CDR3 spans 15 amino acids. The V gene lost 5 bases and the J gene lost 4 bases, with 15 bases spanning the gap. Germline V gene lookup returns CDR1 SNHLY and CDR2 FYNNEI. The data derive from a study of vaccination and CD4 T cells after COVID-19.

The origin of this receptor is a human donor who received a COVID-19 vaccine. The chain uses TRBV2 and TRBJ2-1; the D gene is possibly TRBD2 (6 bases). The sequencing here drew on CD4+ T cells from blood, cultured in vitro, taken before SARS-CoV-2 vaccination. This CDR3 is CASSLLAPMYNEQFF. The DNA of the CDR3 is TGTGCCAGCAGTCTGCTAGCGCCCATGTACAATGAGCAGTTCTTC.